The 32 T cell receptor beta chains reported below all come from one sample, sequenced in a study of T cell changes during pregnancy in multiple sclerosis. Sequencing was performed with immunoSEQ multiplex PCR; in TCRdb, only in-frame clones are kept and a portion is missing. The sample has 40,000 to 60,000 clones, 90% to 95% seen once. The input for sequencing was CD4+ T cells from peripheral blood mononuclear cells, taken in the first trimester of pregnancy. The receptors here all came from a female donor with multiple sclerosis, enrolled in a pregnancy study.

This clone was detected once. The chain joins TRBV7-9 to TRBJ1-6; 10 bases are shared with TRBD1. Germline CDR1 reads SEHNR; CDR2 reads FQNEAQ (reference sequence). This CDR3 has 16 residues. V trimming: 5 bases; J trimming: 8 bases; junction bases outside the gene matches: 9. The CDR3 protein is CASSPSAGTGDSPLHF. DNA of the CDR3: TGTGCCAGCAGCCCAAGCGCCGGGACAGGGGATTCACCCCTCCACTTT.

V and J are TRBV27 and TRBJ2-1, with D possibly being TRBD1 (6 bases). Between the trimmed V and J ends, which lost 4 bases and 4 bases, there was a span of 17 bases. This CDR3 is 16 amino acids long. In germline, CDR1 is MNHEY, CDR2 SMNVEV (reference sequence). The CDR3: CASSSLDRTVYNEQFF. The CDR3 DNA sequence: TGTGCCAGCAGTTCTCTCGACAGGACCGTTTACAATGAGCAGTTCTTC.

V and J are TRBV7-3 and TRBJ1-1, with 8 bases aligning to TRBD1. With V trimmed by 4 bases and J by 6 bases, 7 bases remained unmatched. Germline lookup yields CDR1 SGHTA and CDR2 FQGTGA. The CDR3 loop spans 14 amino acids. CDR3 bases: TGTGCCAGCAGCTCCCGACAGGGGTTCCCTGAAGCTTTCTTT. Translation gives CASSSRQGFPEAFF.

This chain links TRBV5-1 with TRBJ1-2; D is perhaps TRBD1 (5 bases). There are 14 residues in the CDR3. The ends were cut back, 4 bases at V and 3 bases at J, with 13 bases in the middle. Germline CDR1 reads SGHRS; CDR2 reads YFSETQ. In DNA, the CDR3 is TGCGCCAGCAGCCCCGCGGGAGGGGACTATGGCTACACCTTC. It is translated as CASSPAGGDYGYTF.

The chain recombines TRBV9 with TRBJ1-3; D remains ambiguous. V dropped 10 bases and J dropped 2 bases, with 13 bases sitting between them. The CDR3 covers 13 residues. Germline CDR1 is SGDLS and CDR2 is YYNGEE. The CDR3 DNA follows: TGTGCCTCCACGACCGACACTGGAAACACCATATATTTT. Translation: CASTTDTGNTIYF.

The CDR3 coding sequence is TGTGCCAGCAGCTTCGGGACCTACGAGCAGTACTTC. Its translation: CASSFGTYEQYF. V and J are TRBV11-2 and TRBJ2-7; D may be TRBD2 (5 bases). The ends were cut back, 3 bases at V and 2 bases at J, with 5 bases in the middle. CDR1 SGHAT and CDR2 FQNNGV come from the germline V gene. This CDR3 comprises 12 residues.

The chain links TRBV9 to TRBJ2-2, with D possibly matching TRBD2 (7 bases). Germline V gives CDR1 SGDLS, CDR2 YYNGEE. The V end was cut by 4 bases, the J end by 4 bases, with 11 bases between. The CDR3 is made up of 14 amino acids. Here the CDR3 DNA reads TGTGCCAGCAGCCTTCGGGGGGCCACCGGGGAGCTGTTTTTT. Translation: CASSLRGATGELFF.

This sequence joins TRBV5-4 and TRBJ2-5; D is perhaps TRBD1 (6 bases). CDR3 size: 13 residues. V was trimmed by 2 bases and J by 4 bases, leaving 9 bases between them. Per the germline V gene, CDR1 is SGHNT and CDR2 is YYREEE (reference sequence). The CDR3 sequence is CASSFPGAETQYF. For the CDR3, the DNA is TGTGCCAGCAGCTTCCCAGGGGCAGAGACCCAGTACTTC.

The chain couples TRBV7-2 to TRBJ1-1, with a tentative D call TRBD1 (5 bases). Trimming shortened V by 0 bases and J by 1 base, and 9 bases separated the two germline ends. The CDR3 has 15 residues. Germline V CDR1 and CDR2: SGHTA, FQGNSA. DNA of the CDR3: TGTGCCAGCAGCTTAGCGACCCAGGGGAACACTGAAGCTTTCTTT. It codes for CASSLATQGNTEAFF.

The J gene is TRBJ2-3, the V gene TRBV10-3; 8 bases fit TRBD1. V shed 5 bases, J shed 4 bases, and the junction held 11 bases outside the gene matches. The CDR3 loop spans 16 amino acids. The germline V gene has CDR1 ENHRY and CDR2 SYGVKD. The CDR3 region has the DNA TGTGCCATCAGTTATCAGGGGGCGATTGGTGCAGATACGCAGTATTTT. The encoded protein is CAISYQGAIGADTQYF.

This clone was recorded only once. This chain connects TRBV5-6 to TRBJ2-5, with 8 bases matching TRBD1. The junction had 5 bases not matched to a gene; V was cut back by 2 bases and J by 5 bases. CDR1 is SGHDT and CDR2 is YYEEEE in the germline V gene. The CDR3 loop spans 14 amino acids. This CDR3 reads CASSFAGGRETQYF. The CDR3, as DNA: TGTGCCAGCAGCTTTGCAGGGGGCCGGGAGACCCAGTACTTC.

V is TRBV7-9 and J is TRBJ2-5; possibly TRBD2 for D (5 bases). Trimming cost V 5 bases and J 5 bases, with 15 bases left between them. Germline CDR1 reads SEHNR; CDR2 reads FQNEAQ (reference sequence). The CDR3 covers 14 residues. CDR3 sequence: CASSPPLRRETQYF. CDR3 sequence (DNA): TGTGCCAGCAGCCCGCCCTTAAGGAGGGAGACCCAGTACTTC.

This rearrangement joins TRBV10-3 to TRBJ1-3; tentatively, D is TRBD1 (5 bases). Germline CDR1 is ENHRY and CDR2 is SYGVKD. The CDR3 contains 19 residues. Trimming stripped 0 bases from V and 0 bases from J, with 18 bases between. CDR3 protein: CAISESLGVTVPSGNTIYF. The CDR3 nucleotides read TGTGCCATCAGTGAGTCATTAGGTGTGACAGTCCCCTCTGGAAACACCATATATTTT.

The chain has TRBV7-2 and TRBJ1-4; TRBD1 aligns across 11 bases. From germline, CDR1 is SGHTA and CDR2 FQGNSA. The ends lost 2 bases at V and 10 bases at J; junction bases unmatched: 6. The CDR3 is made up of 15 amino acids. CDR3 bases: TGTGCCAGCAGCTTACTGGGGACAGGGGGTGGAAAACTGTTTTTT. It is translated as CASSLLGTGGGKLFF.

The chain recombines TRBV7-2 with TRBJ2-7; 11 positions match TRBD2. V lost 5 bases to trimming and J lost 2 bases; unmatched junction nucleotides: 5. Germline CDR1 is SGHTA and CDR2 is FQGNSA. The CDR3 contains 15 residues. For the CDR3, the DNA is TGTGCCAGCAGCCTTAGCGGGGGGGGAACCTACGAGCAGTACTTC. This sequence encodes CASSLSGGGTYEQYF.

The chain joins TRBV7-6 to TRBJ2-5; D perhaps matches TRBD2 (7 bases). Germline V lookup: CDR1 SGHVS, CDR2 FNYEAQ. This CDR3 comprises 16 residues. Trimming shortened V by 6 bases and J by 3 bases, and 20 bases separated the two germline ends. This chain's CDR3 is CASSLLLGGGEETQYF. CDR3 sequence (DNA): TGTGCCAGCAGTTTACTGCTGGGGGGGGGCGAAGAGACCCAGTACTTC.

The chain uses TRBV7-8 and TRBJ2-2; D ambiguous. The CDR3 covers 14 residues. The germline V gene encodes CDR1 SGHVS and CDR2 FQNEAQ. The V end was cut by 2 bases, the J end by 6 bases, with 10 bases between. The CDR3 nucleotides are TGTGCCAGCAGCTTATTCTTTCCGGCCGGGGAGCTGTTTTTT. Protein product: CASSLFFPAGELFF.

V and J are TRBV5-4 and TRBJ2-3; 15 nucleotides line up with TRBD2. This CDR3 has 18 amino acids. Per germline, CDR1 SGHNT and CDR2 YYREEE (reference sequence). V shed 4 bases and J 3 bases; nucleotides not matched to a gene: 9. The CDR3 region has the DNA TGTGCCAGCAGCCCCAGGACTAGCGGGGGGGCCGAGACAGATACGCAGTATTTT. Its protein is CASSPRTSGGAETDTQYF.

This clone was seen a few times. The genes are TRBV4-2 and TRBJ1-1; possible D gene TRBD1, 6 bases. Trimming took off 4 bases at V and 3 bases at J, with 12 bases between the two ends. The CDR3 loop spans 14 amino acids. CDR1 is LGHNA, CDR2 YNFKEQ, per germline. In nucleotides, the CDR3 is TGTGCCAGCAGCCGGCAGGGGAGTTACACTGAAGCTTTCTTT. Amino acids: CASSRQGSYTEAFF.

The chain employs TRBV5-5 and TRBJ2-3, with 11 bases lining up with TRBD2. This CDR3 spans 20 amino acids. The V gene end was trimmed by 2 bases and the J gene end by 2 bases; junction bases not matched to a gene: 16. CDR1 is SGHKS, CDR2 YYEKEE, per germline (reference sequence). The CDR3 sequence is CASSFGSHISGGANTDTQYF. CDR3 nucleotide sequence: TGTGCCAGCAGCTTTGGTTCGCATATTAGCGGGGGGGCTAACACAGATACGCAGTATTTT.

This clone has a single count. The chain combines TRBV29-1 with TRBJ1-4; D possibly corresponds to TRBD1 (6 bases). The germline V gene has CDR1 SQVTM and CDR2 ANQGSEA. The CDR3 is made up of 15 amino acids. V was cut by 4 bases and J by 7 bases, with 19 bases left in between. The CDR3 DNA reads as TGCAGCGTTGGGAGACAGGTGAAAGAGAGTGAAAAACTGTTTTTT. Translation: CSVGRQVKESEKLFF.

The chain recombines TRBV7-6 with TRBJ2-5; 13 bases map to TRBD2. The germline CDR1 and CDR2 sequences are SGHVS and FNYEAQ. Germline trimming cut 1 base from V and 5 bases from J; bases unmatched to any gene: 7. The CDR3 sequence is 17 residues long. Here the CDR3 reads CASSLGTSGGNGETQYF. The CDR3 DNA is TGTGCCAGCAGCTTAGGGACTAGCGGGGGAAATGGTGAGACCCAGTACTTC.

The rearrangement uses TRBV15 and TRBJ2-5, with TRBD1 matching over 8 bases. The CDR3 contains 17 residues. The trim removed 0 bases at V and 6 bases at J, leaving 12 bases unmatched. The germline V gene has CDR1 LNHNV and CDR2 YYDKDF (reference sequence). CDR3 in amino acids: CATSRDLEQGAWQTQYF. The CDR3 DNA is TGTGCCACCAGCAGAGATCTAGAGCAGGGGGCATGGCAGACCCAGTACTTC.

The V and J genes are TRBV6-1 and TRBJ1-2; D remains unclear. Germline lookup yields CDR1 MNHNS and CDR2 SASEGT. V lost 2 bases, J lost 5 bases, and 15 bases lay in between. The CDR3 sequence is 15 residues long. CDR3 in amino acids: CASSELTGRGYGYTF. CDR3 coding DNA: TGTGCCAGCAGTGAACTCACCGGCCGGGGATATGGCTACACCTTC.

This chain uses TRBV2 with TRBJ2-5; the match to TRBD2 covers 7 bases. CDR3 length: 12 amino acids. With V trimmed by 7 bases and J by 7 bases, 6 bases remained unmatched. Germline values: CDR1 SNHLY, CDR2 FYNNEI. CDR3 sequence reads: CASTGEGGTQYF. The DNA of the CDR3 is TGTGCCAGCACCGGGGAGGGAGGGACCCAGTACTTC.

This clone has just a few counts. The chain has TRBV7-8 and TRBJ1-1; 7 positions match TRBD1. The CDR3 extends over 12 amino acids. The germline gives CDR1 SGHVS, CDR2 FQNEAQ. The junction had 2 bases not matched to a gene; V was cut back by 1 base and J by 9 bases. CDR3 in amino acids: CASSLGDSQAFF. In nucleotides, the CDR3 is TGTGCCAGCAGCTTAGGGGACAGCCAAGCTTTCTTT.

The chain has TRBV18 and TRBJ1-2; no reliable D call. The germline CDR1 and CDR2 sequences are KGHSH and LQKENI. The V and J ends lost 1 base and 6 bases respectively, with 9 bases between them. This CDR3 comprises 13 residues. CDR3 sequence: CASSPLEGDGYTF. The CDR3, as DNA: TGTGCCAGCTCACCACTAGAGGGAGATGGCTACACCTTC.

This chain connects TRBV29-1 to TRBJ1-2; 10 positions match TRBD1. The CDR3 runs 14 residues. The V gene's germline CDR1 is SQVTM and CDR2 ANQGSEA. Unmatched junction bases numbered 4, after V lost 2 bases and J lost 4 bases. The CDR3 DNA follows: TGCAGCGTTGAAAAGGACAGGGGGGTCTATGGCTACACCTTC. This encodes CSVEKDRGVYGYTF.

The CDR3 reads CASSPGTPNQPQHF. In DNA form, the CDR3 reads TGTGCCAGCAGCCCCGGGACACCTAATCAGCCCCAGCATTTT. The rearrangement links TRBV9 to TRBJ1-5, with a weak D call TRBD1 (6 bases). The V gene lost 4 bases and the J gene lost 4 bases, with 12 bases spanning the gap. CDR1 and CDR2 (germline): SGDLS, YYNGEE. There are 14 residues in the CDR3.

This chain uses TRBV30 with TRBJ2-1, with a possible D match to TRBD2 (6 bases). Trimming removed 1 base at V and 9 bases at J, with 13 bases between. This CDR3 has 13 residues. The V gene's germline CDR1 is GTSNPN and CDR2 SVGIG (reference sequence). CDR3 loop: CAWSAWGVSEQFF. The CDR3 DNA reads TGTGCCTGGAGTGCATGGGGGGTAAGTGAGCAGTTCTTC.

V and J are TRBV11-2 and TRBJ1-2, with D unclear. The CDR3 runs to 12 residues. Germline CDR1 and CDR2: SGHAT and FQNNGV. Trimming took off 4 bases at V and 1 base at J, with 4 bases between the two ends. The DNA of the CDR3 is TGTGCCAGCAGCTACAGTAACTATGGCTACACCTTC. Translated: CASSYSNYGYTF.

The chain employs TRBV7-9 and TRBJ1-3; 8 nucleotides line up with TRBD1. Germline V lookup: CDR1 SEHNR, CDR2 FQNEAQ (reference sequence). The CDR3 length is 15 residues. The V segment lost 10 bases and the J segment 0 bases; nucleotides outside the gene matches: 8. Here the CDR3 reads CAISTGTGSGNTIYF. CDR3 coding DNA: TGTGCCATTTCAACCGGGACAGGCTCTGGAAACACCATATATTTT.